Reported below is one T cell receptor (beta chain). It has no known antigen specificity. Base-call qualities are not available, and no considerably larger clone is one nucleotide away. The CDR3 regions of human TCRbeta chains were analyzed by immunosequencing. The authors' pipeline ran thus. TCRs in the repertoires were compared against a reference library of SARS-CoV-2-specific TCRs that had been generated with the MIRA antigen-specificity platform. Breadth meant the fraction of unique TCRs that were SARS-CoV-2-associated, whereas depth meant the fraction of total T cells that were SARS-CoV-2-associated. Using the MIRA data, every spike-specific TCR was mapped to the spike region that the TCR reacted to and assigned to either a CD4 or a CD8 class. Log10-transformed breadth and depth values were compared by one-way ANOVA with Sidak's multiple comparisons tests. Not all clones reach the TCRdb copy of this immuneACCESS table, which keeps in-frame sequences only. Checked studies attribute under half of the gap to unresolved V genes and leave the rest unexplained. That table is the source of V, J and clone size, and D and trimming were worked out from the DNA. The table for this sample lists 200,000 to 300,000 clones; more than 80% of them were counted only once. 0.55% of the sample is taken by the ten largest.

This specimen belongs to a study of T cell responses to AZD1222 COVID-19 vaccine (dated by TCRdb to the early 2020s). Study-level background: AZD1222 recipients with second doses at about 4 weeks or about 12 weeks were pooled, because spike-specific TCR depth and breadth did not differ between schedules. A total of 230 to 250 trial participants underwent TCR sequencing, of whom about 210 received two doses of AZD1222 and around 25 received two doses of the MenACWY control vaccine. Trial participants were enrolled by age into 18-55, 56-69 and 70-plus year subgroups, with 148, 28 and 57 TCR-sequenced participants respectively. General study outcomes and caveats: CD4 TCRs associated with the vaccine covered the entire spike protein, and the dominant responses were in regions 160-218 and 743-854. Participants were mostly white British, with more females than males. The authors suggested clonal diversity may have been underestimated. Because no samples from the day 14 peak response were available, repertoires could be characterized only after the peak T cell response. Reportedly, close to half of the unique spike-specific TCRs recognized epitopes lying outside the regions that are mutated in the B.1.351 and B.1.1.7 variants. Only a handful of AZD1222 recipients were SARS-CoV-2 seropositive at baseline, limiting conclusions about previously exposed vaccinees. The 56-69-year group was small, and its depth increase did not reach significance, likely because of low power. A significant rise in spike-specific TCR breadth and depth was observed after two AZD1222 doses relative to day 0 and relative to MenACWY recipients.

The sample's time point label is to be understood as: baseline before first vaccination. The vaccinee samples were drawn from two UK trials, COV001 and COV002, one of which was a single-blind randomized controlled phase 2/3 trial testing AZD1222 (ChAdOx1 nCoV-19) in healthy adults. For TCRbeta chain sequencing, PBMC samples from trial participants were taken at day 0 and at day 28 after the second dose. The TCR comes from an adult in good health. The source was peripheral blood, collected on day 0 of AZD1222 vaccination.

The DNA reads TGCGCCAGCAGCCAGGTTGTACATTACGAGCAGTACTTC. It translates to CASSQVVHYEQYF. The sequence is built from TRBV4-1 and TRBJ2-7, with the D gene not confidently named. From a lookup of the germline V gene, CDR1 and CDR2 are MGHRA and YSYEKL. Its CDR3 holds 13 amino acids, cysteine through phenylalanine. The sequence is cut down to CDR3 DNA, 39 bases in frame from base 1. The junction shows trimming of 3 bases on V and 4 bases on J, plus 10 bases between the germline ends.